One and the same sample provided the 3 T cell receptor beta chains below, sequenced in a study of blood T cell repertoires in COVID-19. Profiling relied on immunoSEQ multiplex PCR, and the TCRdb table lists in-frame clones only, not all of them. Of 200,000 to 300,000 clones detected, approximately 85% appear once; the ten largest clones hold roughly 2%. The specimen sequenced was PBMCs or T cells enriched from blood (not recorded which). These receptor sequences come from a woman in her fifties or sixties who had recovered from COVID-19.

J is TRBJ2-7 and V is TRBV27; TRBD2 might be the D (6 bases). Germline CDR1 reads MNHEY; CDR2 reads SMNVEV (reference sequence). Trimming took off 3 bases at V and 7 bases at J, with 16 bases between the two ends. There are 14 residues in the CDR3. CDR3 DNA: TGTGCCAGCAGTTTTACCGGGCGGGGTGGAGAGCAGTACTTC. It specifies CASSFTGRGGEQYF.

This clone was recorded a few times. The chain uses TRBV5-1 and TRBJ2-2, with 9 positions matching TRBD2. With 3 bases clipped from V and 4 bases from J, the junction kept 10 bases outside the gene matches. Germline loops: CDR1 SGHRS, CDR2 YFSETQ. This CDR3 spans 17 amino acids. CDR3 in amino acids: CASSSLRLAEITGELFF. CDR3 sequence (DNA): TGCGCCAGCAGCTCTCTACGACTAGCGGAGATCACCGGGGAGCTGTTTTTT.

The chain carries TRBV6-5 and TRBJ2-1; D is ambiguous. V was trimmed by 7 bases and J by 10 bases, leaving 17 bases between them. The germline gives CDR1 MNHEY, CDR2 SVGAGI. This CDR3 is 13 amino acids long. The CDR3 DNA reads TGTGCCAGCACCCGTCCGAACGGTTGGGAGCAGTTCTTC. Residues: CASTRPNGWEQFF.